These T cell receptor beta chains were read from a single sample in a study of regulatory T cells in long-lasting Graves disease. TCRdb re-called the multiplex PCR reads through MiXCR, storing one row per CDR3 protein. The data hold 380,000 or so distinct CDR3 sequences, with 15% to 20% observed a single time. These sequences were also reported in another study, on T cells in Graves' hyperthyroidism and ophthalmopathy.

Source: peripheral blood mononuclear cells (PBMCs), taken at new diagnosis, from a patient treated with antithyroid drugs. The receptors here all came from a woman aged 18-35 years with Graves disease. Each CDR3 is given with its conserved first and last residue. Each record gives: V gene, clone size, D gene, J gene, CDR3 protein, CDR3 DNA. The D gene is left open where the match is weak. Not every row has a clone size; where given, it reads once, few, many or a size class.

>TRBV28|.|.|TRBJ2-6
CASSLDVGHMANVLTF
TGTGCCAGCAGTTTAGATGTGGGACACATGGCCAACGTCCTGACTTTC
>TRBV6-1|few|.|TRBJ1-2
CASSENGYGYTF
TGTGCCAGCAGTGAAAACGGGTATGGCTACACCTTC
>TRBV28|many|TRBD1|TRBJ1-5
CASSWTGFQPQHF
TGTGCCAGCAGTTGGACAGGGTTTCAGCCCCAGCATTTT
>TRBV10-3|.|TRBD1|TRBJ1-1
CATSQGAQGTEAFF
TGTGCCACTTCGCAGGGGGCCCAGGGAACTGAAGCTTTCTTT
>TRBV6-1|many|TRBD1|TRBJ1-2
CASSLQPGQGYGYTF
TGTGCCAGCAGCCTCCAACCGGGACAGGGCTATGGCTACACCTTC
>TRBV6-5|few|.|TRBJ1-3
CASSYGLAAGNTIYF
TGTGCCAGCAGTTACGGCTTGGCGGCTGGAAACACCATATATTTT
>TRBV7-3|few|.|TRBJ2-2
CVSSLMGTTGELFF
TGTGTCAGCAGCTTAATGGGGACCACCGGGGAGCTGTTTTTT
>TRBV6-1|many|.|TRBJ2-5
CASSGLGGRETQYF
TGTGCCAGCAGTGGCCTTGGAGGGCGAGAGACCCAGTACTTC
>TRBV3-1|many|.|TRBJ2-1
CASSRRDLNEQFF
TGTGCCAGCAGCCGCCGAGACCTCAATGAGCAGTTCTTC
>TRBV3-1|many|.|TRBJ2-7
CASSQGPDGATYEQYF
TGTGCCAGCAGCCAAGGTCCAGACGGGGCAACCTACGAGCAGTACTTC
>TRBV7-3|.|TRBD2|TRBJ2-1
CASSLTASGGYNEQFF
TGTGCCAGCAGCTTAACTGCTAGCGGGGGGTACAATGAGCAGTTCTTC
>TRBV6-5|many|TRBD2|TRBJ2-2
CASSYGSGTSLTGELFF
TGTGCCAGCAGTTACGGGTCGGGGACTAGCTTAACCGGGGAGCTGTTTTTT
>TRBV7-9|many|.|TRBJ2-1
CASSQMGGQAAWEQFF
TGTGCCAGCAGCCAAATGGGAGGACAGGCGGCCTGGGAGCAGTTCTTC
>TRBV28|many|TRBD1|TRBJ1-1
CASSSTGGSTEAFF
TGTGCCAGCAGTTCGACAGGGGGTTCCACTGAAGCTTTCTTT
>TRBV7-8|many|.|TRBJ2-3
CASSLEPETSTDTQYF
TGTGCCAGCAGCTTAGAACCGGAAACTAGCACAGATACGCAGTATTTT
>TRBV10-3|many|.|TRBJ2-7
CAISEGDAVYEQYF
TGTGCCATCAGTGAGGGCGACGCGGTCTACGAGCAGTACTTC
>TRBV5-1|many|.|TRBJ2-1
CASYDGGLNNEQFF
TGCGCCTCGTATGACGGGGGCCTAAACAATGAGCAGTTCTTC
>TRBV10-3|.|TRBD1|TRBJ1-2
CAIKRQGDYGYTF
TGTGCCATCAAAAGACAGGGGGACTATGGCTACACCTTC
>TRBV18|many|.|TRBJ2-7
CASSTTGFYEQYF
TGTGCCAGCTCAACAACAGGTTTCTACGAGCAGTACTTC
>TRBV3-1|many|TRBD1|TRBJ2-7
CASSHGTGSYEQYF
TGTGCCAGCAGCCATGGGACAGGGTCCTACGAGCAGTACTTC
>TRBV5-4|few|.|TRBJ1-3
CATQDNSGNTIYF
TGTGCCACCCAGGACAACTCTGGAAACACCATATATTTT
>TRBV7-3|many|.|TRBJ2-7
CASSFGPPSSYEQYF
TGTGCCAGCAGCTTCGGGCCCCCTAGCTCCTACGAGCAGTACTTC
>TRBV18|.|TRBD1|TRBJ1-3
CASSPSGTGAGGNTIYF
TGTGCCAGCTCACCTTCCGGGACAGGGGCTGGTGGAAACACCATATATTTT